This TCR beta chain came from a study of blood T cells in healthy people across ages. Study overall: Template switching caught about one barcoded beta molecule for each two T cells. Study-wide findings and caveats: Among long-lived donors, naive CD4+ cells were more numerous and diversity higher than in aged donors. The recorded TCR beta diversity per million T cells decreased in a roughly linear manner with age.

The total RNA that was extracted per sample amounted to at least 6 micrograms. There are a few counts of this clonotype. Antigen: not known. Between the trimmed V and J ends, which lost 1 base and 4 bases, there was a span of 14 bases. The CDR3 runs 16 residues. Germline values: CDR1 SGHAT, CDR2 FQNNGV. Next came a second PCR, run for about 7 to 12 cycles, which used a sample-barcoded 5' primer along with a J-beta primer mix. TCRdb re-derived calls from the 5' RACE reads in MiXCR, one entry per CDR3 protein. The repertoire consists of hundreds of thousands of distinct CDR3 sequences, with under 25% occurring once and the leading ten covering approximately 3.7%.

Sequenced material: blood. The chain carries TRBV11-2 and TRBJ2-1; D not resolved. This sequence was found in a man in his 70s in good health. This CDR3 reads CASSLAPSSSYNEQFF. DNA of the CDR3: TGTGCCAGCAGCTTAGCGCCTTCTAGTTCTTACAATGAGCAGTTCTTC.